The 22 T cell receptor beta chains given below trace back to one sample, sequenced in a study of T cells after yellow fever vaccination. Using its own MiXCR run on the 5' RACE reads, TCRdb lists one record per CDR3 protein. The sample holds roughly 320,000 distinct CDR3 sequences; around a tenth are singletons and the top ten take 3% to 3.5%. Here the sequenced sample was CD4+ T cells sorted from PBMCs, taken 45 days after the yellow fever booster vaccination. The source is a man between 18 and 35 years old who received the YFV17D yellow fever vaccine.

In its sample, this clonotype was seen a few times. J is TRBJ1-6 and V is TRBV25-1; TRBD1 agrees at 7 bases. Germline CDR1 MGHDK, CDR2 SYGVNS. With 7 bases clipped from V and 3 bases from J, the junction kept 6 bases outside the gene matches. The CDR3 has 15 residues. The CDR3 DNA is TGTGCCAGCAAACCTACAGGGGTCTATAATTCACCCCTCCACTTT. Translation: CASKPTGVYNSPLHF.

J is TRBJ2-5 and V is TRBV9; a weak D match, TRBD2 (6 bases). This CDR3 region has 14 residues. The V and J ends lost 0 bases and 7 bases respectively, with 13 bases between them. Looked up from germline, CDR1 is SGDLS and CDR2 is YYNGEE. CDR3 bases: TGTGCCAGCAGCGTAGGGGGGGAGTTCGGGACCCAGTACTTC. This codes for CASSVGGEFGTQYF.

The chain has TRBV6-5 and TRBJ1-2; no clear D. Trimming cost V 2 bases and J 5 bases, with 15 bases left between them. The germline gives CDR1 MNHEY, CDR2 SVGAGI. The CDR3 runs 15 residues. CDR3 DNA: TGTGCCAGCAGTTACACCACTGGACGGTATTATGGCTACACCTTC. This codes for CASSYTTGRYYGYTF.

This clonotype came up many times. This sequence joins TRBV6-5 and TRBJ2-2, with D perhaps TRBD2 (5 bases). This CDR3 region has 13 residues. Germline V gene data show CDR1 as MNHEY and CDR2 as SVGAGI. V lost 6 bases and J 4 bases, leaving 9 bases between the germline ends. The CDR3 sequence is CASSPAGTGELFF. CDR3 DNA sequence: TGTGCCAGCAGCCCCGCGGGCACCGGGGAGCTGTTTTTT.

In DNA, the CDR3 is TGTGCCAGCAGCATAGGGGTAGCCGGGGAAGCTTTCTTT. Translated, it gives CASSIGVAGEAFF. The V call is TRBV7-2, the J call TRBJ1-1; a weak D match, TRBD1 (5 bases). The germline gives CDR1 SGHTA, CDR2 FQGNSA. V dropped 5 bases and J dropped 8 bases, with 15 bases sitting between them. This CDR3 has 13 residues.

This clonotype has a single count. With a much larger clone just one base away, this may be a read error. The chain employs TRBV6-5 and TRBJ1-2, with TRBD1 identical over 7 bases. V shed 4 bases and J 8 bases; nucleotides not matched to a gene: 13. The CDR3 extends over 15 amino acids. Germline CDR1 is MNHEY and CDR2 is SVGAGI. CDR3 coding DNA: TGTGCCAGCAGTTTCTCGGCGTCAGGGGGACGGGGCTACACCTTC. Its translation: CASSFSASGGRGYTF.

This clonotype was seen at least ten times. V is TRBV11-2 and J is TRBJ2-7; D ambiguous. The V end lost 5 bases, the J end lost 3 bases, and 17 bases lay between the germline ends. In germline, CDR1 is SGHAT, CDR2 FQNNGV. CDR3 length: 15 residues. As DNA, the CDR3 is TGTGCCAGCAGCCTACCTAGAGAAGCTTGCTACGAGCAGTACGTC. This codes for CASSLPREACYEQYV.

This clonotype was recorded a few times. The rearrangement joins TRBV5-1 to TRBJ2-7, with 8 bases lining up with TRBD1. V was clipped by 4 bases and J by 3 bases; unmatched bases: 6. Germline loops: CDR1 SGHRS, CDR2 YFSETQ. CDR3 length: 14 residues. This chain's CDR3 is CASSAQGGYYEQYV. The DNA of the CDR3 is TGCGCCAGCAGCGCACAGGGGGGATACTACGAGCAGTACGTC.

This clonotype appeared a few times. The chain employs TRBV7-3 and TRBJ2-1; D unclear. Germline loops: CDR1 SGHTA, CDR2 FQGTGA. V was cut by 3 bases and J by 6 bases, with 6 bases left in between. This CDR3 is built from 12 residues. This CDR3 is CASSFYGNEQFF. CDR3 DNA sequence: TGTGCCAGCAGCTTTTACGGCAATGAGCAGTTCTTC.

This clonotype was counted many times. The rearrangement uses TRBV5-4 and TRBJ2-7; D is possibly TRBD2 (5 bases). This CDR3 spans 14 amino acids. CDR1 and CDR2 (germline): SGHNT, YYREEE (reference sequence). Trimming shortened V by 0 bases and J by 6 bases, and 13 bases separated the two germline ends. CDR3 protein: CASSLADEGGEQYF. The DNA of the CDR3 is TGTGCCAGCAGCTTGGCCGACGAGGGCGGCGAGCAGTACTTC.

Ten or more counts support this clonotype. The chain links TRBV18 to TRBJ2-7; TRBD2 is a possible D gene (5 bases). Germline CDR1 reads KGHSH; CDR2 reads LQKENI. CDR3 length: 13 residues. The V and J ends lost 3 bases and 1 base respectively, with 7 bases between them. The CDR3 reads CASSPSGSYEQYV. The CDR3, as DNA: TGTGCCAGCTCACCGAGCGGTTCCTACGAGCAGTACGTC.

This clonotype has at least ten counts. CDR3 DNA: TGTGCCAGCAGTTTGGAACGCACCTACGAGCAGTACGTC. Translation gives CASSLERTYEQYV. This chain uses TRBV12-3 or TRBV12-4 with TRBJ2-7; the D is unclear. This CDR3 contains 13 residues. V gave up 3 bases and J gave up 2 bases, with 8 bases separating them.

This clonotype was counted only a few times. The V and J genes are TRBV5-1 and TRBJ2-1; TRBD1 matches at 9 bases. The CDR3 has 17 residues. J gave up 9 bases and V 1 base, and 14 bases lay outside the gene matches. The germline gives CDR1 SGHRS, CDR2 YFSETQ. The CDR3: CASSLPGQGRGMTEQFF. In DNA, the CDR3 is TGCGCCAGCAGCTTGCCCGGACAGGGGCGGGGAATGACTGAGCAGTTCTTC.

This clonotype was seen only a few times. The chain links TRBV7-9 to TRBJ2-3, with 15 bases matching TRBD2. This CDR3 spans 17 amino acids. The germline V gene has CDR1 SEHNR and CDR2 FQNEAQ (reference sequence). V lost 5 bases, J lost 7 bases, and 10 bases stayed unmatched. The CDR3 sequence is CASSKGLAGGRRNTQYF. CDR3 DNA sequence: TGTGCCAGCAGCAAGGGACTAGCGGGGGGAAGGAGAAATACGCAGTATTTT. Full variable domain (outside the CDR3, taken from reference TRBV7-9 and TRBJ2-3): DTGVSQNPRHKITKRGQNVTFRCDPISEHNRLYWYRQTLGQGPEFLTYFQNEAQLEKSRLLSDRFSAERPKGSFSTLEIQRTEQGDSAMYLCASSKGLAGGRRNTQYFGPGTRLTVL.

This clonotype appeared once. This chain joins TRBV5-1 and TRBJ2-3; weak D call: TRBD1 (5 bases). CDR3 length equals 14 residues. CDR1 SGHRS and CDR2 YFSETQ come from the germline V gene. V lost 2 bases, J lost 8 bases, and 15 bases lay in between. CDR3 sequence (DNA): TGCGCCAGCAGCTTTTCGGACAACAAAGTTACGCAGTATTTT. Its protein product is CASSFSDNKVTQYF. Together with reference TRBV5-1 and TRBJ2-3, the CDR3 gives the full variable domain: KAGVTQTPRYLIKTRGQQVTLSCSPISGHRSVSWYQQTPGQGLQFLFEYFSETQRNKGNFPGRFSGRQFSNSRSEMNVSTLELGDSALYLCASSFSDNKVTQYFGPGTRLTVL.

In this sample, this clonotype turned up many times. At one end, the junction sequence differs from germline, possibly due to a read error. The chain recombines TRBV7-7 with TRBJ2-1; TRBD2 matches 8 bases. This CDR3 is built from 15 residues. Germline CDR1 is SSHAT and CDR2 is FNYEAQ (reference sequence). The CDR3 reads CASSLAASGGNEQFF. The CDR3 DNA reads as TGTGCTAGCAGCTTAGCGGCCAGCGGGGGAAATGAGCAGTTCTTC.

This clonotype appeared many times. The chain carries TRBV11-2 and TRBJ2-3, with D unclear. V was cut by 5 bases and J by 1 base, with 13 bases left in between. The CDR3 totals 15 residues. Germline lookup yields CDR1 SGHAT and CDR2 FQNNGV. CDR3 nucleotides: TGTGCCAGCAGCCCGGATATGTGGGGCACAGATACGCAGTATTTT. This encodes CASSPDMWGTDTQYF.

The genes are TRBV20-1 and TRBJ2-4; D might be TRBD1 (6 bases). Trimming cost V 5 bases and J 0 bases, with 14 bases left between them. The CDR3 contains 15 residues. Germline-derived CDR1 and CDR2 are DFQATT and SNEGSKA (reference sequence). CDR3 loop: CSAPDSTLAKNIQYF. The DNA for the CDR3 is TGCAGTGCTCCGGACAGCACGCTAGCCAAAAACATTCAGTACTTC.

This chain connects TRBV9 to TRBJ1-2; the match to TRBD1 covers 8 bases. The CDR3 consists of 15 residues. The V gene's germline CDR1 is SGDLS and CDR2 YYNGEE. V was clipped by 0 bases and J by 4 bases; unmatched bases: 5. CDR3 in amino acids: CASSVDGTGGYGYTF. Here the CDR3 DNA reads TGTGCCAGCAGCGTAGACGGGACAGGTGGCTATGGCTACACCTTC.

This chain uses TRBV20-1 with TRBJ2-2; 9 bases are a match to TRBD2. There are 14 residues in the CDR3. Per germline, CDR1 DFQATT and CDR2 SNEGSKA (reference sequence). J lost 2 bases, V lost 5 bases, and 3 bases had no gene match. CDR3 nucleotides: TGCAGTGCTCTTAGCGGGAGAAACACCGGGGAGCTGTTTTTT. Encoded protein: CSALSGRNTGELFF.

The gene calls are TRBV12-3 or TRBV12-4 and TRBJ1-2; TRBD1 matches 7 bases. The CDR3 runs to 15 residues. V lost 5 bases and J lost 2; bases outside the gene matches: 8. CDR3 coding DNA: TGTGCCAGCAGTCCCGGGACAGCGAGAAACTATGGCTACACCTTC. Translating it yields CASSPGTARNYGYTF.

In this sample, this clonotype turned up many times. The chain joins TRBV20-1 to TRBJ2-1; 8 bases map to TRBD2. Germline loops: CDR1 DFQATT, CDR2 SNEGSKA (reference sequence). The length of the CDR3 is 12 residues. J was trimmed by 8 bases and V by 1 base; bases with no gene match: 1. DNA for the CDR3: TGCAGTGCTAGAGTCGGGGGGGATGAGCAGTTCTTC. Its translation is CSARVGGDEQFF.